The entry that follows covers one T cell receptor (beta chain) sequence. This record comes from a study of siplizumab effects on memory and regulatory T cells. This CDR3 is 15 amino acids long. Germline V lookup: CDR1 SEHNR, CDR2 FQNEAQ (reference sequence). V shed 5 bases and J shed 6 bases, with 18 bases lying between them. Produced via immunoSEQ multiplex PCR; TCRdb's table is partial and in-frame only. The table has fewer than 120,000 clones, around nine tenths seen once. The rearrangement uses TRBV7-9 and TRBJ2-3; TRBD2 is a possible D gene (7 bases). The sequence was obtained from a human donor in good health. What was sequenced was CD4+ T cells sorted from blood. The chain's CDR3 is CASSPRGGPSDTQYF. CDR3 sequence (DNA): TGTGCCAGCAGCCCTAGGGGGGGCCCGTCGGATACGCAGTATTTT.